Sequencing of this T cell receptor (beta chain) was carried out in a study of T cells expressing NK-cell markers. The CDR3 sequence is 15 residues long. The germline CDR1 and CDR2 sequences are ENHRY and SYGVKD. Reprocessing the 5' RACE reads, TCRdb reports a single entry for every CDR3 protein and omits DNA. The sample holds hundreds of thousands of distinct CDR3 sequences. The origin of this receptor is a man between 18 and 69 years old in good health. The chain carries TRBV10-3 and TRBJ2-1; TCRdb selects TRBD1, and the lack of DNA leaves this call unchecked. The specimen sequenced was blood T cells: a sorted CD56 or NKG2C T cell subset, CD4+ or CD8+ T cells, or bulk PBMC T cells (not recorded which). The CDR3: CAAAPQAGPYNEQFF.